This T cell receptor (beta chain) was found in a study of vaccination effects on CD4 cells after COVID-19. As for the study in general: Participants each got two BNT162b2 or mRNA-1273 vaccine doses. Study-level findings and limits: Late in the post-vaccination period, infection-induced and vaccine-induced clones underwent marked clonal contraction.

A note on this clone: Its antigen is as yet unknown.

Libraries were prepared by immunoSEQ multiplex PCR; TCRdb keeps only in-frame clonotypes and omits some of them. The sample records about 68,000 clones, over 70% being singletons. V was pared by 7 bases and J by 1 base, with 13 bases between. CDR1 and CDR2 (germline): SQVTM, ANQGSEA. CDR3 size: 13 residues. The ViraFEST assay expanded antigen-specific CD4+ T cells with viral peptide pools before sequencing. Subsequent to a culture period of more than 8 days, CD4+ T cells were isolated. Previously uninfected by SARS-CoV-2, the vaccine recipients also showed negative nucleocapsid antibodies. This chain connects TRBV29-1 to TRBJ1-2; D remains ambiguous. Material: CD4+ T cells from PBMCs cultured with SARS-CoV-2 spike peptides, obtained before COVID-19 vaccination. This clonotype was sampled from a human donor who received a COVID-19 vaccine. For the CDR3, the DNA is TGCAGCGCCACGAGCGGGAGTAACTATGGCTACACCTTC. The encoded protein is CSATSGSNYGYTF.